The clone carrying this T cell receptor beta chain turned up a few times. TCRdb processed the 5' RACE reads anew with MiXCR; each CDR3 protein has one entry. The sample lists a few hundred thousand distinct CDR3 sequences; 8.5% to 10% were seen once. The source of the sample is a study of T cells after yellow fever vaccination. The CDR3 runs 15 residues. The V gene's germline CDR1 is MNHNY and CDR2 SVGAGI (reference sequence). Trimming removed 4 bases at V and 2 bases at J, with 13 bases between. The sequences come from CD4+ T cells sorted from PBMCs, collected 5 days after the yellow fever booster vaccination. This TCR was sampled from a man aged 18 to 35 who received the YFV17D yellow fever vaccine. The chain joins TRBV6-6 to TRBJ2-3; possible D gene TRBD2, 5 bases. The CDR3 nucleotides read TGTGCCAGCAGTTTCCACCGGACTGACACAGATACGCAGTATTTT. It is translated as CASSFHRTDTDTQYF.